This T cell receptor beta chain was sequenced during a study of blood T cell repertoires in COVID-19. Overall study: Sources were T cells, B-cell-depleted T cells, or PBMCs; the material itself was cDNA or gDNA.

In the authors' methods: Reference gene primer amplification gave nucleated cell count estimates. Produced via immunoSEQ multiplex PCR; TCRdb's table is partial and in-frame only. The DNA was the basis for D and trimming; V, J and clone size are from that table. The profile shows over 110,000 clones, around 80% of them singletons. This CDR3 spans 15 amino acids. Between the trimmed V and J ends, which lost 5 bases and 6 bases, there was a span of 19 bases. The germline CDR1 and CDR2 sequences are MNHEY and SVGAGI. The sequenced sample was peripheral blood. The receptor was isolated from a man in his 60s with acute or convalescent COVID-19. V and J are TRBV6-5 and TRBJ1-2, with TRBD1 as a possible D gene (6 bases). This CDR3 reads CASSLGQPLMDGYTF. In nucleotides, the CDR3 is TGTGCCAGCAGTCTTGGACAGCCCTTAATGGATGGCTACACCTTC.